The 27 T cell receptor beta chains below were found in one sample sequenced in a study of cytomegalovirus exposure and HLA in healthy donors. The study ran its PCR with 60 Vbeta and 13 Jbeta primers. Sequencing was performed with immunoSEQ multiplex PCR; in TCRdb, only in-frame clones are kept and a portion is missing. The table includes around 120,000 clones, around 78% detected once. The sample comprised PBMCs. The source of these receptors is a woman aged 45-65 years in good health and CMV-seronegative.

This chain uses TRBV5-4 with TRBJ2-5; D unresolved. The germline V gene encodes CDR1 SGHNT and CDR2 YYREEE (reference sequence). The ends were cut back, 0 bases at V and 0 bases at J, with 12 bases in the middle. CDR3 length equals 16 residues. The DNA of the CDR3 is TGTGCCAGCAGCTTGGTGACTGCCTCGTACCAAGAGACCCAGTACTTC. Encoded protein: CASSLVTASYQETQYF.

The rearrangement links TRBV5-1 to TRBJ1-1; 7 nucleotides line up with TRBD1. Per germline, CDR1 SGHRS and CDR2 YFSETQ. This CDR3 has 13 amino acids. V lost 6 bases and J lost 8; bases outside the gene matches: 10. CDR3 sequence reads: CASNQIGGEEAFF. As DNA, the CDR3 is TGCGCCAGCAATCAAATAGGGGGCGAGGAAGCTTTCTTT.

This chain joins TRBV9 and TRBJ2-1, with 8 bases that match TRBD2. The germline V gene encodes CDR1 SGDLS and CDR2 YYNGEE. The CDR3 is 16 residues long. V shed 4 bases, J shed 9 bases, and the junction held 15 bases outside the gene matches. The DNA of the CDR3 is TGTGCCAGCAGCTTTACAGCGGGAGAGGGCGGCGGTGAGCAGTTCTTC. Amino acids: CASSFTAGEGGGEQFF.

This clone was counted a single time. The gene calls are TRBV15 and TRBJ2-5; 8 nucleotides match TRBD1. V was clipped by 2 bases and J by 4 bases; unmatched bases: 3. The CDR3 totals 14 residues. Germline CDR1 is LNHNV and CDR2 is YYDKDF (reference sequence). The CDR3: CATSRFRGPETQYF. In DNA, the CDR3 is TGTGCCACCAGCAGATTCAGGGGGCCAGAGACCCAGTACTTC. The complete variable domain, with remaining parts taken from reference TRBV15 and TRBJ2-5, reads DAMVIQNPRYQVTQFGKPVTLSCSQTLNHNVMYWYQQKSSQAPKLLFHYYDKDFNNEADTPDNFQSRRPNTSFCFLDIRSPGLGDTAMYLCATSRFRGPETQYFGPGTRLLVL.

This clone has a single count. The chain is built from TRBV6-1 and TRBJ1-5; 10 bases map to TRBD1. The CDR3 covers 14 residues. CDR1 MNHNS and CDR2 SASEGT come from the germline V gene. V lost 7 bases to trimming and J lost 5 bases; unmatched junction nucleotides: 5. CDR3 amino acids: CASTETGGDQPQHF. CDR3 DNA: TGTGCCAGCACTGAGACAGGGGGCGATCAGCCCCAGCATTTT.

The chain is built from TRBV6-5 and TRBJ1-6; 9 bases align to TRBD1. CDR3 length: 14 residues. The germline gives CDR1 MNHEY, CDR2 SVGAGI. V lost 4 bases and J lost 10; bases outside the gene matches: 5. The CDR3 DNA follows: TGTGCCAGCAGTTCCGGGACAGGGACATCACCCCTCCACTTT. It is translated as CASSSGTGTSPLHF.

The rearrangement joins TRBV21-1 to TRBJ2-5; the DNA was not used to check the table's D call, TRBD2. TRBV21-1 corresponds to a pseudogene. This CDR3 has 17 residues. The CDR3 region is CASSKGRLAGAQETQYF. CDR3 sequence (DNA): TGTGCCAGCAGCAAAGGACGGCTAGCGGGAGCCCAAGAGACCCAGTACTTC.

The chain employs TRBV15 and TRBJ1-5, with D maybe TRBD1 (6 bases). Germline CDR1 reads LNHNV; CDR2 reads YYDKDF (reference sequence). V gave up 3 bases and J gave up 2 bases, with 11 bases separating them. CDR3 length: 15 residues. The CDR3 protein is CATSSPGQRNQPQHF. In DNA, the CDR3 is TGTGCCACCAGCAGCCCCGGACAGCGCAATCAGCCCCAGCATTTT.

This clone was recorded once. This chain connects TRBV30 to TRBJ2-7; D may be TRBD1 (6 bases). Trimming left V 8 bases short and J 2 bases short, with 19 bases between. The CDR3 is 14 residues long. Germline assignment: CDR1 GTSNPN and CDR2 SVGIG (reference sequence). The CDR3 sequence is CASKGQSGAYEQYF. CDR3 sequence (DNA): TGTGCCAGCAAAGGACAGAGTGGCGCCTACGAGCAGTACTTC.

The CDR3 DNA follows: TGTGCCAGCAGTTTAAGTGCGGGGTGGGTCTACAATGAGCAGTTCTTC. Translation gives CASSLSAGWVYNEQFF. The V call is TRBV28, the J call TRBJ2-1, with D possibly matching TRBD2 (6 bases). The CDR3 contains 16 residues. Trimming took 2 bases from V and 3 from J, leaving 14 bases between them. Looked up from germline, CDR1 is MDHEN and CDR2 is SYDVKM.

The J gene is TRBJ1-5, the V gene TRBV9; 8 nucleotides agree with TRBD1. Per the germline V gene, CDR1 is SGDLS and CDR2 is YYNGEE. The CDR3 runs 14 residues. V trimming: 4 bases; J trimming: 9 bases; junction bases outside the gene matches: 9. CDR3 bases: TGTGCCAGCAGCCCAGGACAGGGAGAGGGGCCCCAGCATTTT. Translation gives CASSPGQGEGPQHF. Variable domain in full (rest from reference TRBV9 and TRBJ1-5): DSGVTQTPKHLITATGQRVTLRCSPRSGDLSVYWYQQSLDQGLQFLIQYYNGEERAKGNILERFSAQQFPDLHSELNLSSLELGDSALYFCASSPGQGEGPQHFGDGTRLSIL.

V usage is TRBV5-1 and J usage is TRBJ2-7; 8 nucleotides agree with TRBD2. Germline values: CDR1 SGHRS, CDR2 YFSETQ. CDR3 length: 16 amino acids. Trimming cost V 2 bases and J 0 bases; bases outside gene matches: 7. The CDR3 protein is CASSLDGSGTSYEQYV. The CDR3 region has the DNA TGCGCCAGCAGCTTAGATGGTAGCGGGACCTCCTACGAGCAGTACGTC.

This clone came up once. V and J are TRBV30 and TRBJ1-1; D possibly corresponds to TRBD1 (6 bases). Trimming left V 2 bases short and J 6 bases short, with 22 bases between. Per the germline V gene, CDR1 is GTSNPN and CDR2 is SVGIG (reference sequence). The CDR3 runs to 16 residues. The CDR3 reads CAWSKGTGRGNPEAFF. For the CDR3, the DNA is TGTGCCTGGAGTAAGGGTACAGGGAGGGGTAACCCTGAAGCTTTCTTT.

V is TRBV5-1 and J is TRBJ1-4; 7 positions agree with TRBD1. This CDR3 is built from 14 residues. CDR1 and CDR2 from the germline V gene are SGHRS and YFSETQ. The V segment lost 1 base and the J segment 3 bases; nucleotides outside the gene matches: 0. This chain's CDR3 is CASSLTGANEKLFF. In nucleotides, the CDR3 is TGCGCCAGCAGCTTGACAGGGGCTAATGAAAAACTGTTTTTT.

The CDR3: CASSRAAQVNEQFF. In DNA form, the CDR3 reads TGTGCCAGCAGCCGCGCAGCCCAGGTTAATGAGCAGTTCTTC. The chain couples TRBV6-5 to TRBJ2-1; D is unclear. The length of the CDR3 is 14 residues. The V end lost 6 bases, the J end lost 7 bases, and 16 bases lay between the germline ends. The germline V gene has CDR1 MNHEY and CDR2 SVGAGI.

DNA for the CDR3: TGTGCTAGTGGTTCCTCCGGCACAGATACGCAGTATTTT. Protein sequence: CASGSSGTDTQYF. This sequence joins TRBV12-5 and TRBJ2-3, with D unresolved. The germline V gene encodes CDR1 LGHNT and CDR2 FRNRAP. Trimming took 4 bases from V and 1 from J, leaving 6 bases between them. This CDR3 region has 13 residues.

The genes are TRBV9 and TRBJ1-1, with D perhaps TRBD1 (5 bases). The CDR3 consists of 14 residues. The V end was cut by 1 base, the J end by 4 bases, with 11 bases between. Germline V gene sequence: CDR1 SGDLS, CDR2 YYNGEE. The CDR3 sequence is CASSVKGLGTEAFF. CDR3 sequence (DNA): TGTGCCAGCAGCGTAAAGGGACTTGGCACTGAAGCTTTCTTT.

This clone was counted a single time. The chain couples TRBV27 to TRBJ2-3; 7 bases fit TRBD2. Germline V gene lookup returns CDR1 MNHEY and CDR2 SMNVEV (reference sequence). The CDR3 sequence is 14 residues long. V lost 10 bases, J lost 4 bases, and 11 bases stayed unmatched. CDR3 residues: CATLSGLVPDTQYF. The CDR3 DNA reads as TGTGCCACCCTTAGCGGGTTGGTTCCAGATACGCAGTATTTT.

This clone was picked up one time. The chain is built from TRBV4-1 and TRBJ2-7; 9 nucleotides align to TRBD1. The CDR3 runs to 15 residues. V lost 0 bases, J lost 2 bases, and 2 bases stayed unmatched. CDR1 MGHRA and CDR2 YSYEKL come from the germline V gene. CDR3 residues: CASSQEGQGPYEQYF. The DNA of the CDR3 is TGCGCCAGCAGCCAAGAAGGACAGGGGCCCTACGAGCAGTACTTC.

V is TRBV4-3 and J is TRBJ2-1, with TRBD2 matching over 7 bases. The germline V gene has CDR1 LGHNA and CDR2 YSLEER. After removal of 0 bases from V and 3 bases from J, the junction contained 5 bases not matched to a gene. The CDR3 loop spans 16 amino acids. The CDR3 nucleotides are TGCGCCAGCAGCCAAGATTCCCAGCGGGACTACAATGAGCAGTTCTTC. Translating it yields CASSQDSQRDYNEQFF.

This chain connects TRBV2 to TRBJ2-1, with no clear D. The CDR3 is 17 amino acids. The germline V gene has CDR1 SNHLY and CDR2 FYNNEI. Trimming cost V 3 bases and J 0 bases, with 15 bases left between them. CDR3 sequence reads: CASSEWSSGNSYNEQFF. For the CDR3, the DNA is TGTGCCAGCAGTGAGTGGTCATCAGGTAACTCCTACAATGAGCAGTTCTTC.

This clone was counted a few times. The chain employs TRBV5-4 and TRBJ1-2, with a possible D match to TRBD1 (5 bases). V was clipped by 2 bases and J by 7 bases, with 21 bases between them. This CDR3 region has 16 residues. Germline V gene lookup returns CDR1 SGHNT and CDR2 YYREEE (reference sequence). The DNA of the CDR3 is TGTGCCAGCAGCTTTCCCGACAGAACCCCATCCAGTGGCTACACCTTC. Amino acid sequence: CASSFPDRTPSSGYTF.

This clone came up a few times. The J gene is TRBJ1-3, the V gene TRBV28, with a weak D call TRBD1 (5 bases). Germline assignment: CDR1 MDHEN and CDR2 SYDVKM. V lost 5 bases and J lost 3, with 11 bases in between. The CDR3 contains 14 residues. CDR3 nucleotides: TGTGCCAGCAGTAGACAGCGAATTGGAAACACCATATATTTT. It encodes CASSRQRIGNTIYF. Based on the CDR3 plus reference TRBV28 and TRBJ1-3, the full variable domain is DVKVTQSSRYLVKRTGEKVFLECVQDMDHENMFWYRQDPGLGLRLIYFSYDVKMKEKGDIPEGYSVSREKKERFSLILESASTNQTSMYLCASSRQRIGNTIYFGEGSWLTVV.

V usage is TRBV5-1 and J usage is TRBJ1-1; TRBD1 is a possible D gene (5 bases). Per germline, CDR1 SGHRS and CDR2 YFSETQ. This CDR3 has 14 amino acids. Trimming pared 3 bases from V and 0 bases from J, leaving 9 bases between. CDR3 nucleotide sequence: TGCGCCAGCAGCTCAGGGATAGTGAACACTGAAGCTTTCTTT. Translating it yields CASSSGIVNTEAFF. The complete variable domain, with remaining parts taken from reference TRBV5-1 and TRBJ1-1, reads KAGVTQTPRYLIKTRGQQVTLSCSPISGHRSVSWYQQTPGQGLQFLFEYFSETQRNKGNFPGRFSGRQFSNSRSEMNVSTLELGDSALYLCASSSGIVNTEAFFGQGTRLTVV.

In the case of this clone: Mismatch with germline at one junction end may stem from a read error. The chain carries TRBV27 and TRBJ1-1; possible D gene TRBD1, 6 bases. CDR1 MNHEY and CDR2 SMNVEV come from the germline V gene (reference sequence). The CDR3 sequence is 15 residues long. The DNA for the CDR3 is TGTGCCAGCAGTCCTTGGACAGATACGAACACTGAAGCTCTCTTT. Protein product: CASSPWTDTNTEALF.

V and J are TRBV28 and TRBJ2-7; 10 bases map to TRBD2. The CDR3 covers 16 residues. The germline V gene encodes CDR1 MDHEN and CDR2 SYDVKM. The V and J ends lost 1 base and 0 bases, in that order; junction bases with no gene match: 3. CDR3 bases: TGTGCCAGCAGTTTATCGGCTAGCGGGAGCTCCTACGAGCAGTACTTC. The encoded protein is CASSLSASGSSYEQYF.

The chain carries TRBV7-9 and TRBJ1-1; 8 positions match TRBD1. With V trimmed by 7 bases and J by 5 bases, 12 bases remained unmatched. Germline V CDR1 and CDR2: SEHNR, FQNEAQ (reference sequence). This CDR3 region has 15 residues. CDR3 in DNA: TGTGCCAGCATCCCCGAAACAGGGGGGGGGACTGAAGCTTTCTTT. It specifies CASIPETGGGTEAFF.